This entry describes one T cell receptor (beta chain). The antigen remains undetermined. Germline values: CDR1 SGHRS, CDR2 YFSETQ. V was cut by 3 bases and J by 4 bases, with 10 bases left in between. The CDR3 has 13 amino acids. The data are from a study of T cells in localized non-small cell lung cancer. Assay used: immunoSEQ multiplex PCR; TCRdb lists only in-frame clones, some missing. The repertoire holds roughly 20,000 clones, with 83% as singletons. General observations from the study: Appearing in adjacent lung were a median around 60 of the top 100 tumor clones. In uninvolved adjacent lung, T cell clonality reached its highest value, exceeding tumor.

The input for sequencing was peripheral blood, taken before any cancer treatment. The chain links TRBV5-1 to TRBJ2-5; D gene unclear. This TCR was recovered from a man aged 40 to 69 with stage I lung adenocarcinoma. The CDR3 is CASSYTGSETQYF. The DNA for the CDR3 is TGCGCCAGCAGCTATACTGGATCAGAGACCCAGTACTTC.